The 31 T cell receptor beta chains in this list originate from one sample, sequenced in a study of technical replicates of blood from several donors. This table comes from immunoSEQ multiplex PCR, and its TCRdb copy is limited to in-frame clones, with some not included. The table has about 15,000 clones, more than 75% seen once. The sample was PBMCs. These receptors were obtained from a human donor in good health.

The chain uses TRBV28 and TRBJ2-7; tentatively, D is TRBD1 (6 bases). Trimming removed 8 bases at V and 0 bases at J, with 8 bases between. Germline values: CDR1 MDHEN, CDR2 SYDVKM. The CDR3 runs to 12 residues. The CDR3 coding sequence is TGTGCCAGCGGACAGAACTCCTACGAGCAGTACTTC. Protein sequence: CASGQNSYEQYF.

V usage is TRBV28 and J usage is TRBJ1-2; maybe TRBD1 (6 bases). The germline gives CDR1 MDHEN, CDR2 SYDVKM. V was shortened by 8 bases and J by 4 bases, with 14 bases between the two germline ends. CDR3 length equals 13 residues. CDR3 bases: TGTGCCAGCGTAGGACAGCAATTCTATGGCTACACCTTC. Translation gives CASVGQQFYGYTF.

This chain joins TRBV21-1 and TRBJ2-2; TRBD2 is the table's D call, not checked against the DNA. TRBV21-1 is labeled a pseudogene. The CDR3 consists of 20 residues. This chain's CDR3 is CASSKESRLAGDFRTGELFF. As DNA, the CDR3 is TGTGCCAGCAGCAAAGAAAGCCGACTAGCGGGAGATTTTCGTACCGGGGAGCTGTTTTTT.

The gene calls are TRBV29-1 and TRBJ2-7, with D perhaps matching TRBD2 (5 bases). Germline CDR1 reads SQVTM; CDR2 reads ANQGSEA. V lost 7 bases to trimming and J lost 3 bases, with 19 bases between them. The CDR3 is made up of 14 amino acids. The CDR3 region is CSASGGALGYEQYF. In DNA, the CDR3 is TGCAGCGCCTCTGGAGGTGCTTTGGGCTACGAGCAGTACTTC.

This rearrangement joins TRBV4-2 to TRBJ2-5; D possibly corresponds to TRBD2 (6 bases). The J call may be wrong; the DNA end is better matched by TRBJ2-7. The germline CDR1 and CDR2 sequences are LGHNA and YNFKEQ. The CDR3 totals 16 residues. The CDR3 loop reads CASSPPVGGESPEQYF. Here the CDR3 DNA reads TGTGCCAGCAGCCCCCCGGTGGGGGGAGAGTCTCCCGAGCAGTACTTC.

J is TRBJ2-7 and V is TRBV11-2; 8 bases map to TRBD1. The CDR3 consists of 14 residues. With V trimmed by 5 bases and J by 2 bases, 5 bases remained unmatched. Germline CDR1 reads SGHAT; CDR2 reads FQNNGV. The CDR3 loop reads CASSDNRGAYEQYF. DNA of the CDR3: TGTGCCAGCAGCGACAACAGGGGGGCCTACGAGCAGTACTTC.

V is TRBV11-2 and J is TRBJ2-1; D might be TRBD2 (5 bases). V gave up 3 bases and J gave up 4 bases, with 13 bases separating them. Germline V gives CDR1 SGHAT, CDR2 FQNNGV. This CDR3 spans 15 amino acids. The CDR3 bases are TGTGCCAGCAGCTTCAGCGTAGCGATATACAATGAGCAGTTCTTC. This gives the protein CASSFSVAIYNEQFF.

The V gene is TRBV18, the J gene TRBJ2-1, with 10 bases fitting TRBD2. Germline lookup yields CDR1 KGHSH and CDR2 LQKENI. V lost 6 bases, J lost 10 bases, and 9 bases stayed unmatched. This CDR3 has 14 residues. The CDR3 sequence: CASSPAGGEGEQFF. The DNA for the CDR3 is TGTGCCAGCTCCCCAGCGGGAGGGGAGGGAGAGCAGTTCTTC.

The count of this clone is one. V and J are TRBV2 and TRBJ2-2, with 7 nucleotides matching TRBD2. Germline V lookup: CDR1 SNHLY, CDR2 FYNNEI. V shed 5 bases and J 2 bases; nucleotides not matched to a gene: 5. This CDR3 region has 15 residues. As DNA, the CDR3 is TGTGCCAGCAGTCGGCGGGAGATTAACACCGGGGAGCTGTTTTTT. As protein: CASSRREINTGELFF.

The chain employs TRBV2 and TRBJ2-4; D might be TRBD2 (5 bases). Germline lookup yields CDR1 SNHLY and CDR2 FYNNEI. The V end was cut by 7 bases, the J end by 8 bases, with 21 bases between. This CDR3 is 15 amino acids long. CDR3 DNA sequence: TGTGCCAGCAAACGGGATACTGCCGGCGCAGACATTCAGTACTTC. It codes for CASKRDTAGADIQYF.

This chain joins TRBV19 and TRBJ2-5, with TRBD2 matching 8 bases. The germline V gene has CDR1 LNHDA and CDR2 SQIVND (reference sequence). The ends lost 4 bases at V and 3 bases at J; junction bases unmatched: 10. The CDR3 has 16 residues. The CDR3 DNA follows: TGTGCCAGTAGTAAGAATCCGGGACTAGGGGAAGAGACCCAGTACTTC. The encoded protein is CASSKNPGLGEETQYF.

The chain couples TRBV7-6 to TRBJ1-1; maybe TRBD1 (5 bases). This CDR3 contains 13 residues. Deletions cut 5 bases from V and 6 bases from J, with 13 bases between. Germline V gene lookup returns CDR1 SGHVS and CDR2 FNYEAQ. In nucleotides, the CDR3 is TGTGCCAGCAGCCCGACAGAGTCGGCTGAAGCTTTCTTT. Its translation is CASSPTESAEAFF.

The chain carries TRBV11-2 and TRBJ2-5; TRBD2 matches 12 bases. There are 16 residues in the CDR3. J gave up 5 bases and V 4 bases, and 8 bases lay outside the gene matches. The germline V gene has CDR1 SGHAT and CDR2 FQNNGV. CDR3 sequence: CASSSPTSGSRETQYF. The CDR3 DNA follows: TGTGCCAGCAGCTCCCCGACTAGCGGGAGCAGGGAGACCCAGTACTTC.

Only a few counts were recorded for this clone. In DNA, the CDR3 is TGCGCCAGCAGCTTGGACGGACAGGTGATGAATCAGCCCCAGCATTTT. It yields the protein CASSLDGQVMNQPQHF. This sequence joins TRBV5-1 and TRBJ1-5; 7 bases are shared with TRBD1. Germline assignment: CDR1 SGHRS and CDR2 YFSETQ. With 0 bases clipped from V and 4 bases from J, the junction kept 7 bases outside the gene matches. The CDR3 contains 16 residues.

With regard to this clone: Mismatch with germline at one junction end may stem from a read error. The chain employs TRBV7-9 and TRBJ2-2, with TRBD2 matching over 9 bases. Looked up from germline, CDR1 is SEHNR and CDR2 is FQNEAQ (reference sequence). The CDR3 runs 15 residues. The CDR3 region has the DNA TGTGCCAGCAGCCCAGGACTAGCGAATACCGGGGAGCTGTTTTTT. Its translation is CASSPGLANTGELFF.

V gene TRBV5-5 combines with J gene TRBJ2-1; possible D gene TRBD2, 6 bases. The length of the CDR3 is 15 residues. Germline CDR1 SGHKS, CDR2 YYEKEE (reference sequence). V lost 0 bases, J lost 4 bases, and 11 bases lay in between. Here the CDR3 reads CASSLGGGEYNEQFF. Here the CDR3 DNA reads TGTGCCAGCAGCTTGGGAGGCGGGGAATACAATGAGCAGTTCTTC.

This clone was observed a few times. The chain carries TRBV6-1 and TRBJ1-4; the D is unclear. The CDR3 has 15 residues. Trimming removed 7 bases from V and 7 bases from J, with 19 bases in between. Germline V lookup: CDR1 MNHNS, CDR2 SASEGT. The CDR3 DNA reads as TGTGCCAGCACCCGAAACGGGGTAGACGGTGAAAAACTGTTTTTT. Translated: CASTRNGVDGEKLFF.

The sample holds one count of this clone. CDR3 sequence: CASSVSSGVGSGANVLTF. The CDR3 nucleotides read TGTGCCAGCAGCGTAAGTTCCGGAGTCGGTTCTGGGGCCAACGTCCTGACTTTC. This chain joins TRBV9 and TRBJ2-6; the D is unclear. CDR1 is SGDLS and CDR2 is YYNGEE in the germline V gene. V gave up 1 base and J gave up 1 base, with 15 bases separating them. The CDR3 runs 18 residues.

Written as DNA, the CDR3 is TGTGCCAGTAGTATATTTGACATACGACAGCCCCAGCATTTT. It codes for CASSIFDIRQPQHF. V and J are TRBV19 and TRBJ1-5, with D unresolved. This CDR3 region has 14 residues. Germline loops: CDR1 LNHDA, CDR2 SQIVND (reference sequence). Trimming pared 2 bases from V and 7 bases from J, leaving 12 bases between.

The chain joins TRBV7-9 to TRBJ2-7, with 11 bases aligning to TRBD2. Germline assignment: CDR1 SEHNR and CDR2 FQNEAQ (reference sequence). The CDR3 runs 15 residues. Trimming removed 4 bases from V and 0 bases from J; junction bases left unmatched: 2. The CDR3 region has the DNA TGTGCCAGCAGCTCCGGGACTAGCGGCTCCTACGAGCAGTACTTC. It is translated as CASSSGTSGSYEQYF.

V gene TRBV5-1 combines with J gene TRBJ1-4; D might be TRBD1 (5 bases). V was clipped by 1 base and J by 7 bases, with 14 bases between them. Germline values: CDR1 SGHRS, CDR2 YFSETQ. The CDR3 spans 15 residues. The CDR3 DNA follows: TGCGCCAGCAGCTTGCAGGGCCGGGTGAGTGAAAAACTGTTTTTT. This sequence encodes CASSLQGRVSEKLFF.

This chain connects TRBV29-1 to TRBJ2-2; 7 nucleotides agree with TRBD2. The CDR3 has 14 residues. Germline CDR1 SQVTM, CDR2 ANQGSEA. The trim removed 4 bases at V and 1 base at J, leaving 3 bases unmatched. The CDR3, as DNA: TGCAGCGTTGGGGCGGGGGAGAACACCGGGGAGCTGTTTTTT. Protein sequence: CSVGAGENTGELFF.

The J gene is TRBJ2-7, the V gene TRBV28; 10 bases match TRBD1. The CDR3 contains 14 residues. Germline CDR1 MDHEN, CDR2 SYDVKM. Trimming removed 5 bases from V and 3 bases from J; junction bases left unmatched: 4. CDR3 region: CASSKGQGSYEQYF. In nucleotides, the CDR3 is TGTGCCAGCAGTAAGGGACAGGGGAGCTACGAGCAGTACTTC.

The chain uses TRBV2 and TRBJ2-5, with 12 bases matching TRBD2. V trimming: 4 bases; J trimming: 2 bases; junction bases outside the gene matches: 14. The length of the CDR3 is 19 residues. The germline V gene has CDR1 SNHLY and CDR2 FYNNEI. As DNA, the CDR3 is TGTGCCAGCAGTGTGGGGGAGTCCGGGACTAGCGGGTTTCAAGAGACCCAGTACTTC. This codes for CASSVGESGTSGFQETQYF.

This clone appeared a single time. The rearrangement uses TRBV19 and TRBJ2-5; 11 bases are shared with TRBD2. Trimming at V came to 4 bases and at J to 5 bases, leaving 9 bases not matched to a gene. Germline values: CDR1 LNHDA, CDR2 SQIVND (reference sequence). The CDR3 extends over 16 amino acids. The CDR3 DNA sequence: TGTGCCAGTAGTAGGGGCACTAGCGGGAGAGTGGAGACCCAGTACTTC. It encodes CASSRGTSGRVETQYF. Using reference TRBV19 and TRBJ2-5 for the parts outside the CDR3, the full variable domain is DGGITQSPKYLFRKEGQNVTLSCEQNLNHDAMYWYRQDPGQGLRLIYYSQIVNDFQKGDIAEGYSVSREKKESFPLTVTSAQKNPTAFYLCASSRGTSGRVETQYFGPGTRLLVL.

This clone was seen only a few times. One end of the junction is discordant with germline, which a read error may explain. This chain uses TRBV11-2 with TRBJ2-7, with TRBD2 identical over 11 bases. Germline assignment: CDR1 SGHAT and CDR2 FQNNGV. This CDR3 is 15 amino acids long. This chain's CDR3 is CASTLGTSGLNEQYF. In DNA form, the CDR3 reads TGTGCCAGCACCTTAGGGACTAGCGGCCTCAACGAGCAGTACTTC. Combining the CDR3 with reference TRBV11-2 and TRBJ2-7 gives the whole variable domain EAGVAQSPRYKIIEKRQSVAFWCNPISGHATLYWYQQILGQGPKLLIQFQNNGVVDDSQLPKDRFSAERLKGVDSTLKIQPAKLEDSAVYLCASTLGTSGLNEQYFGPGTRLTVT.

The rearrangement joins TRBV5-1 to TRBJ2-5; TRBD2 might be the D (7 bases). V was pared by 4 bases and J by 5 bases, with 21 bases between. In germline, CDR1 is SGHRS, CDR2 YFSETQ. This CDR3 spans 16 amino acids. CDR3 amino acids: CASSTQGRGAGETQYF. The CDR3 nucleotides read TGCGCCAGCAGCACCCAGGGGCGGGGAGCGGGGGAGACCCAGTACTTC.

CDR3 coding DNA: TGTGCCAGCAGTCCCGGGTACAATGAAAAACTGTTTTTT. It yields the protein CASSPGYNEKLFF. The V gene is TRBV6-6, the J gene TRBJ1-4; D gene uncertain. V lost 5 bases, J lost 5 bases, and 9 bases lay in between. CDR3 length: 13 amino acids. Germline CDR1 is MNHNY and CDR2 is SVGAGI (reference sequence).

The chain uses TRBV21-1 and TRBJ2-7; the table's D call of TRBD1 was not tested on the DNA. TRBV21-1 is deemed a pseudogene. The CDR3 is 15 amino acids. The CDR3 region is CASSKRGQGTYEQYF. The CDR3 coding sequence is TGTGCCAGCAGCAAAAGGGGACAGGGGACCTACGAGCAGTACTTC.

J is TRBJ2-1 and V is TRBV7-2, with a weak D call TRBD1 (6 bases). This CDR3 spans 16 amino acids. Per the germline V gene, CDR1 is SGHTA and CDR2 is FQGNSA. The V end was cut by 5 bases, the J end by 9 bases, with 23 bases between. This CDR3 reads CASSLSVGTNEGEQFF. The DNA of the CDR3 is TGTGCCAGCAGCCTCTCCGTAGGGACAAATGAGGGTGAGCAGTTCTTC.

This chain links TRBV6-6 with TRBJ1-1, with D hard to call. V was clipped by 6 bases and J by 1 base, with 12 bases between them. Per germline, CDR1 MNHNY and CDR2 SVGAGI (reference sequence). CDR3 length: 14 amino acids. As DNA, the CDR3 is TGTGCCAGCAGGAGGGCCGATTCGAACACTGAAGCTTTCTTT. Encoded protein: CASRRADSNTEAFF.